A single sample is the source of the 2 T cell receptor beta chains below, sequenced in a study of blood T cell repertoires in COVID-19. Profiled with immunoSEQ multiplex PCR; TCRdb holds only in-frame clones, not every one. The data contain approximately 51,000 clones, roughly 86% of them seen just once; the ten biggest clones take up about 5%. Sequencing used peripheral blood. All receptors derive from a man aged 40-49 years with active COVID-19.

This clone showed up just once. This chain uses TRBV29-1 with TRBJ1-1; D is uncertain. Germline-derived CDR1 and CDR2 are SQVTM and ANQGSEA. V shed 6 bases and J shed 10 bases, with 12 bases lying between them. The CDR3 consists of 10 residues. CDR3 sequence: CSVRNSGAFF. The CDR3 region has the DNA TGCAGCGTGAGGAACTCTGGAGCTTTCTTT.

The genes are TRBV11-1 and TRBJ1-6, with a tentative D call TRBD1 (5 bases). The V end lost 2 bases, the J end lost 12 bases, and 8 bases lay between the germline ends. CDR3 size: 12 residues. In germline, CDR1 is SGHAT, CDR2 FQDESV (reference sequence). The CDR3 region is CASSLYDRPLHF. DNA of the CDR3: TGTGCCAGCAGCTTATACGACAGACCCCTCCACTTT.